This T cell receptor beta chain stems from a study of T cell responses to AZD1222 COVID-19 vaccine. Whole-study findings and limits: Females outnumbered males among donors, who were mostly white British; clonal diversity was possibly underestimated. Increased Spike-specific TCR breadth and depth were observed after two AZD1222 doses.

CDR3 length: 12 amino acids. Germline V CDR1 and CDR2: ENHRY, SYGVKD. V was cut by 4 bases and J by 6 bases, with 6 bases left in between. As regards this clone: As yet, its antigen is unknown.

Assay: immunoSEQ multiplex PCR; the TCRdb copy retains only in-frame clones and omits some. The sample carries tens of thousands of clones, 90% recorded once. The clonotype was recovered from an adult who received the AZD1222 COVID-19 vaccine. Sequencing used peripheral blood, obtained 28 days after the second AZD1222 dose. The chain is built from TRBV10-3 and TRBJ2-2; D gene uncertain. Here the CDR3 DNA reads TGTGCCATCAGTGTAGAGTCCGGGGAGCTGTTTTTT. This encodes CAISVESGELFF.